The 19 T cell receptor beta chains below were found in one sample sequenced in a study of early T cells in non-severe SARS-CoV-2 infection. TCRdb re-called the 5' RACE reads with MiXCR, one entry per CDR3 protein. The sample records about 67,000 distinct CDR3 sequences, roughly 10% being singletons. Sample: whole blood, taken at baseline. These receptors all stem from an adult who was a healthcare worker with PCR-confirmed SARS-CoV-2 infection or an uninfected control (not recorded which).

The chain combines TRBV29-1 with TRBJ2-2, with 10 positions matching TRBD1. The CDR3 length is 13 residues. Germline assignment: CDR1 SQVTM and CDR2 ANQGSEA. J gave up 6 bases and V 5 bases, and 3 bases lay outside the gene matches. The CDR3 here is CSVTTGGAGELFF. The CDR3 DNA reads TGCAGCGTTACGACAGGGGGCGCCGGGGAGCTGTTTTTT.

This clonotype appeared a few times. V gene TRBV14 combines with J gene TRBJ2-1, with a weak D call TRBD1 (5 bases). V gave up 0 bases and J gave up 4 bases, with 13 bases separating them. The germline V gene encodes CDR1 SGHDN and CDR2 FVKESK. The CDR3 has 16 residues. CDR3 sequence (DNA): TGTGCCAGCAGCCAAGATAGGCAGGGCCCTTACAATGAGCAGTTCTTC. Protein: CASSQDRQGPYNEQFF.

This clonotype was seen repeatedly, ten times or more. V and J are TRBV9 and TRBJ2-1, with 8 bases lining up with TRBD1. Germline V CDR1 and CDR2: SGDLS, YYNGEE. Trimming removed 0 bases from V and 0 bases from J; junction bases left unmatched: 2. CDR3 length equals 16 residues. The CDR3 protein is CASSVDQGASYNEQFF. CDR3 sequence (DNA): TGTGCCAGCAGCGTAGACCAGGGGGCCTCCTACAATGAGCAGTTCTTC.

The sample holds many counts of this clonotype. One end of the junction does not line up with germline, which may come from a read error. CDR3 residues: CASSLIDSGTTFF. As DNA, the CDR3 is TGTGCCAGCAGCCTGATAGACTCCGGGACTACCTTTTTC. This chain uses TRBV7-3 with TRBJ2-1; 7 positions agree with TRBD2. The CDR3 spans 13 residues. CDR1 and CDR2 from the germline V gene are SGHTA and FQGTGA.

This clonotype showed up many times. The rearrangement uses TRBV29-1 and TRBJ2-1; 13 nucleotides align to TRBD2. CDR3 length: 15 amino acids. Germline V gene sequence: CDR1 SQVTM, CDR2 ANQGSEA. With 6 bases clipped from V and 2 bases from J, the junction kept 4 bases outside the gene matches. CDR3 DNA sequence: TGCAGCGTGGGGACTAGCGGGATAACCTACAATGAGCAGTTCTTC. Amino acids: CSVGTSGITYNEQFF.

This chain uses TRBV7-9 with TRBJ2-1; 7 bases line up with TRBD2. CDR3 size: 16 residues. Germline V gene lookup returns CDR1 SEHNR and CDR2 FQNEAQ (reference sequence). The junction had 8 bases not matched to a gene; V was cut back by 2 bases and J by 4 bases. The chain's CDR3 is CASSLWLAETYNEQFF. The CDR3, as DNA: TGTGCCAGCAGCTTATGGCTAGCGGAGACTTACAATGAGCAGTTCTTC.

This chain joins TRBV4-1 and TRBJ1-5; no firm D call. CDR1 is MGHRA, CDR2 YSYEKL, per germline. CDR3 size: 15 residues. Trimming removed 0 bases from V and 4 bases from J, with 10 bases in between. CDR3 in amino acids: CASSQDWGRNQPQHF. The CDR3 nucleotides read TGCGCCAGCAGCCAAGATTGGGGAAGGAATCAGCCCCAGCATTTT.

The chain couples TRBV7-9 to TRBJ1-1; D is ambiguous. Trimming took 5 bases from V and 8 from J, leaving 12 bases between them. The CDR3 runs to 12 residues. The germline V gene has CDR1 SEHNR and CDR2 FQNEAQ (reference sequence). CDR3 loop: CASSRGRAEAFF. DNA of the CDR3: TGTGCCAGCAGCCGAGGGCGGGCAGAAGCTTTCTTT.

This clonotype occurred many times. V and J are TRBV29-1 and TRBJ2-3; D not resolved. In germline, CDR1 is SQVTM, CDR2 ANQGSEA. The V end lost 4 bases, the J end lost 6 bases, and 8 bases lay between the germline ends. The CDR3 spans 11 residues. The CDR3 loop reads CSVGWKDTQYF. As DNA, the CDR3 is TGCAGCGTTGGTTGGAAGGATACGCAGTATTTT.

This clonotype has only one observation. This may stem from a read error, because a much larger clone lies one nucleotide away. The chain combines TRBV6-2 or TRBV6-3 with TRBJ1-1; 7 bases fit TRBD1. CDR1 and CDR2 (germline): MNHEY, SVGEGT. With V trimmed by 3 bases and J by 13 bases, 8 bases remained unmatched. The CDR3 is made up of 12 amino acids. CDR3: CASSYKGARGFF. The CDR3 DNA follows: TGTGCCAGCAGTTATAAGGGGGCGCGGGGTTTCTTT.

This clonotype has at least ten counts. CDR3 bases: TGTGCCAGCAGTCGGGATACCAGATCACGCCTGAACACTGAAGCTTTCTTT. Protein product: CASSRDTRSRLNTEAFF. The chain employs TRBV6-2 or TRBV6-3 and TRBJ1-1; D remains ambiguous. There are 17 residues in the CDR3. V lost 5 bases and J 0 bases, leaving 19 bases between the germline ends. The germline CDR1 and CDR2 sequences are MNHEY and SVGEGT.

The chain joins TRBV29-1 to TRBJ2-3; a possible D gene is TRBD1 (5 bases). Between the trimmed V and J ends, which lost 5 bases and 0 bases, there was a span of 15 bases. This CDR3 is 15 amino acids long. Germline V CDR1 and CDR2: SQVTM, ANQGSEA. CDR3 in amino acids: CSVWSRTSSTDTQYF. For the CDR3, the DNA is TGCAGCGTTTGGAGCAGGACATCTAGCACAGATACGCAGTATTTT.

The chain couples TRBV5-1 to TRBJ2-7; no clear D. The CDR3 has 16 amino acids. Germline loops: CDR1 SGHRS, CDR2 YFSETQ. Between the trimmed V and J ends, which lost 5 bases and 3 bases, there was a span of 21 bases. This chain's CDR3 is CASRISPVPKGYEQYF. CDR3 bases: TGCGCCAGCAGGATATCCCCGGTTCCAAAGGGCTACGAGCAGTACTTC.

CDR3 region: CSATPSGLRGEQYF. For the CDR3, the DNA is TGCAGTGCCACCCCGTCGGGACTCCGCGGCGAGCAGTACTTC. This chain links TRBV20-1 with TRBJ2-7; D is perhaps TRBD2 (6 bases). CDR1 is DFQATT, CDR2 SNEGSKA, per germline (reference sequence). Deletions cut 6 bases from V and 6 bases from J, with 21 bases between. The CDR3 has 14 amino acids.

This clonotype was detected a few times. The chain joins TRBV4-2 to TRBJ2-4; a weak D match, TRBD1 (5 bases). Per germline, CDR1 LGHNA and CDR2 YNFKEQ. This CDR3 is 13 amino acids long. V lost 5 bases and J 11 bases, leaving 16 bases between the germline ends. The CDR3 coding sequence is TGTGCCAGCAGCGGATCCCAGGGTCGGTTTCAGTACTTC. Amino acid sequence: CASSGSQGRFQYF.

This clonotype was counted ten times or more. V gene TRBV6-2 or TRBV6-3 combines with J gene TRBJ2-7; 11 nucleotides agree with TRBD2. This CDR3 has 16 amino acids. Per germline, CDR1 MNHEY and CDR2 SVGEGT. Trimming cost V 9 bases and J 4 bases; bases outside gene matches: 14. In DNA, the CDR3 is TGTGCCAGTTCGGGACTAGCGGATACGAGGATATACGAGCAGTACTTC. Its protein is CASSGLADTRIYEQYF.

Turning to this clonotype: Compared with germline, one end of the junction differs, possibly owing to a read error. The chain has TRBV24-1 and TRBJ2-1; TRBD2 aligns across 7 bases. This CDR3 comprises 15 residues. Germline assignment: CDR1 KGHDR and CDR2 SFDVKD. For the CDR3, the DNA is TGTGTCACCAGTGATCGGACTAGAGAATACAATGAGCAGTTCTTC. Its protein is CVTSDRTREYNEQFF.

This chain joins TRBV5-6 and TRBJ2-2; possible D gene TRBD1, 6 bases. The CDR3 contains 16 residues. V was cut by 4 bases and J by 0 bases, with 13 bases left in between. Germline CDR1 is SGHDT and CDR2 is YYEEEE. For the CDR3, the DNA is TGTGCCAGCAGCCTGATAGGGACAACGAACACCGGGGAGCTGTTTTTT. Residues: CASSLIGTTNTGELFF.

The chain combines TRBV21-1 with TRBJ2-5. TRBV21-1 corresponds to a pseudogene. This CDR3 comprises 14 residues. The CDR3 coding sequence is TGTGCCAGCAGCAAAGAGGGTTGTTCGGAGACCCAGTACTTC. It yields the protein CASSKEGCSETQYF.